This T cell receptor (beta chain) is from a study of T cell repertoires in ileal Crohn's disease. Study context: Thiopurines (about 10) or anti-TNF agents (more than 17) were given postoperatively to about half. General observations from the study: Clonality above 26.8% at surgery always came with endoscopic recurrence.

The V and J ends lost 0 bases and 2 bases, in that order; junction bases with no gene match: 10. The CDR3 length is 18 residues. Germline CDR1 and CDR2: SGHTS and YDEGEE. The table came from immunoSEQ multiplex PCR; TCRdb's copy has only in-frame clones and leaves some out. The profile shows 5,000 or so clones, about four fifths of them singletons. As regards this clone: The antigen is unknown.

The origin of this receptor is an adult with Crohn's disease. The sequenced sample was ileal tissue. The J gene is TRBJ1-4, the V gene TRBV5-8; 7 bases map to TRBD1. CDR3 in amino acids: CASSLGVQGIGTNEKLFF. CDR3 nucleotide sequence: TGTGCCAGCAGCTTGGGGGTACAGGGGATCGGGACTAATGAAAAACTGTTTTTT.